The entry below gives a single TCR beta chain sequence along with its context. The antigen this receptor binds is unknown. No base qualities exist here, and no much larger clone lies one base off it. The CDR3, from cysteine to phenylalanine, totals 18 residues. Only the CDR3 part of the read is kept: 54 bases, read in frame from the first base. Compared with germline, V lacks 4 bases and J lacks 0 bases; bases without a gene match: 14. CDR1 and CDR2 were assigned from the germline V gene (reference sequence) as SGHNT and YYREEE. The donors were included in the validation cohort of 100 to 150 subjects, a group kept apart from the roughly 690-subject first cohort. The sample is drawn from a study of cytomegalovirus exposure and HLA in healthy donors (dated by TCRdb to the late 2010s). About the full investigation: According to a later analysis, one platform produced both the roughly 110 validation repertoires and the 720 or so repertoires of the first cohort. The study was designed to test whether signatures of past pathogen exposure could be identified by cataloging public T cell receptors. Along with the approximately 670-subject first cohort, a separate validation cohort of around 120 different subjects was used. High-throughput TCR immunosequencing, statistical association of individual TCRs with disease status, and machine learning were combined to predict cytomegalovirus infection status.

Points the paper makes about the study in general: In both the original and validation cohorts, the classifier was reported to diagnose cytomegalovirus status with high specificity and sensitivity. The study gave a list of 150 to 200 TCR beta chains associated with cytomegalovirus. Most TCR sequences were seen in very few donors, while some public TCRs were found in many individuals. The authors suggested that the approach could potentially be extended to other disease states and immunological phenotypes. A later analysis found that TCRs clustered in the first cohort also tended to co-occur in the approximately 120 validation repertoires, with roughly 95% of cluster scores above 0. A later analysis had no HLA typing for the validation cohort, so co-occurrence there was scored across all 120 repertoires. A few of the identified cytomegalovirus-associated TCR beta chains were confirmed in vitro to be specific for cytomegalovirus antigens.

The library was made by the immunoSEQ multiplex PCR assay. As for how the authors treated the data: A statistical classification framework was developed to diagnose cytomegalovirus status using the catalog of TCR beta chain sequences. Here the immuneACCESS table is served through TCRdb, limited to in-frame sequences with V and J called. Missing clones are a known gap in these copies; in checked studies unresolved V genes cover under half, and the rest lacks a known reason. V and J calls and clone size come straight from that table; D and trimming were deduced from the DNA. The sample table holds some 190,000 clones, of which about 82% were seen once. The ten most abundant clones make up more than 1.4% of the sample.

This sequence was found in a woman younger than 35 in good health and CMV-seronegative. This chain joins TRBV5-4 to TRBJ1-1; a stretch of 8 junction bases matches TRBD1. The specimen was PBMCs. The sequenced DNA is TGTGCCAGCAGCCGGGGGGCGACAGGGGTTCCCATGAACACTGAAGCTTTCTTT. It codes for CASSRGATGVPMNTEAFF.